The present T cell receptor beta chain was sequenced within a study of blood T cell repertoires in COVID-19. The CDR3 sequence is 14 residues long. Germline CDR1 KGHSH, CDR2 LQKENI. With V trimmed by 2 bases and J by 4 bases, 2 bases remained unmatched. Only in-frame clones appear in the TCRdb table, and some are missing; sequencing was by immunoSEQ multiplex PCR. The data contain roughly 240,000 clones, 86% of them singletons. The receptor's source is a woman between 45 and 60 years old who had recovered from COVID-19. The sequenced sample consisted of PBMCs or T cells enriched from blood (not recorded which). The chain combines TRBV18 with TRBJ1-5, with TRBD1 matching over 7 bases. The CDR3 DNA reads TGTGCCAGCTCACCAGCAGGGGGGAATCAGCCCCAGCATTTT. It codes for CASSPAGGNQPQHF.